These 24 T cell receptor beta chains originate from one sample sequenced in a study of OX40 agonist ivuxolimab in advanced cancers. Assay used: immunoSEQ multiplex PCR; TCRdb lists only in-frame clones, some missing. The table shows roughly 7,000 clones, with around 80% occurring only once. Sample: CD4+ or CD8+ T cells sorted from blood, taken in a trial of the OX40 agonist ivuxolimab. The source of these receptors is an adult with an advanced solid tumor such as melanoma, head and neck, liver or kidney cancer.

The V call is TRBV10-2, the J call TRBJ2-2; TRBD2 aligns across 9 bases. The CDR3 consists of 16 residues. The germline gives CDR1 WSHSY, CDR2 SAAADI. Germline trimming cut 4 bases from V and 7 bases from J; bases unmatched to any gene: 10. CDR3 sequence reads: CASSGTSGGYDGELFF. For the CDR3, the DNA is TGCGCCAGCAGTGGAACCAGCGGGGGGTATGACGGGGAGCTGTTTTTT.

The gene calls are TRBV19 and TRBJ1-2; D is possibly TRBD1 (5 bases). This CDR3 has 14 amino acids. Between the trimmed V and J ends, which lost 5 bases and 2 bases, there was a span of 12 bases. Looked up from germline, CDR1 is LNHDA and CDR2 is SQIVND (reference sequence). The CDR3 coding sequence is TGTGCCAGTAGTCCCGGGACGGGAAACTATGGCTACACCTTC. Amino acids: CASSPGTGNYGYTF.

The table lists this clone with a few counts. The rearrangement links TRBV7-9 to TRBJ1-5, with TRBD1 as a possible D gene (5 bases). CDR1 and CDR2 from the germline V gene are SEHNR and FQNEAQ (reference sequence). Trimming removed 5 bases at V and 7 bases at J, with 9 bases between. This CDR3 spans 12 amino acids. CDR3 sequence reads: CASSRDSQPQHF. CDR3 in DNA: TGTGCCAGCAGCAGGGACTCACAGCCCCAGCATTTT.

The V gene is TRBV6-1, the J gene TRBJ2-7; the D gene could be TRBD1 or TRBD2 (6 bases each). The V gene lost 11 bases and the J gene lost 5 bases, with 22 bases spanning the gap. CDR3 length equals 14 residues. Looked up from germline, CDR1 is MNHNS and CDR2 is SASEGT. The CDR3 DNA sequence: TGTGCCGAGGGCGACGGGGGCGATCTAAACGAGCAGTACTTC. Amino acid sequence: CAEGDGGDLNEQYF.

The chain uses TRBV29-1 and TRBJ2-2; no firm D call. The CDR3 length is 12 residues. Germline V lookup: CDR1 SQVTM, CDR2 ANQGSEA. The V and J ends lost 6 bases and 2 bases respectively, with 7 bases between them. DNA for the CDR3: TGCAGCGTCCGGATCAACACCGGGGAGCTGTTTTTT. Translation: CSVRINTGELFF.

This clone is judged medium-sized. J is TRBJ1-5 and V is TRBV2; 7 positions match TRBD1. The germline gives CDR1 SNHLY, CDR2 FYNNEI. The CDR3 is 15 amino acids. The V and J ends lost 7 bases and 0 bases, in that order; junction bases with no gene match: 6. Written as DNA, the CDR3 is TGTGCCAGCATGTCGGACAGGACTAGCAATCAGCCCCAGCATTTT. Translation: CASMSDRTSNQPQHF.

The gene calls are TRBV2 and TRBJ2-7; 10 bases line up with TRBD1. Germline assignment: CDR1 SNHLY and CDR2 FYNNEI. The V gene end was trimmed by 8 bases and the J gene end by 7 bases; junction bases not matched to a gene: 8. CDR3 length: 13 residues. This CDR3 is CASVGQGVGEQYF. CDR3 coding DNA: TGTGCCAGCGTAGGACAGGGGGTTGGGGAGCAGTACTTC. The full variable domain, its missing parts supplied by reference TRBV2 and TRBJ2-7, is EPEVTQTPSHQVTQMGQEVILRCVPISNHLYFYWYRQILGQKVEFLVSFYNNEISEKSEIFDDQFSVERPDGSNFTLKIRSTKLEDSAMYFCASVGQGVGEQYFGPGTRLTVT.

The V and J genes are TRBV19 and TRBJ2-2; D is ambiguous. Trimming pared 4 bases from V and 5 bases from J, leaving 11 bases between. Germline-derived CDR1 and CDR2 are LNHDA and SQIVND (reference sequence). The CDR3 length is 14 residues. CDR3 sequence reads: CASSTAIGTGELFF. Written as DNA, the CDR3 is TGTGCCAGTAGTACTGCCATAGGGACCGGGGAGCTGTTTTTT.

The chain carries TRBV28 and TRBJ2-3; D unclear. Trimming removed 3 bases from V and 0 bases from J, with 10 bases in between. CDR3 length equals 15 residues. Looked up from germline, CDR1 is MDHEN and CDR2 is SYDVKM. In DNA form, the CDR3 reads TGTGCCAGCAGTTTTTATACGACTAGCACAGATACGCAGTATTTT. This gives the protein CASSFYTTSTDTQYF.

The table lists this clone with a few counts. The rearrangement uses TRBV4-2 and TRBJ2-3; 12 bases match TRBD2. Looked up from germline, CDR1 is LGHNA and CDR2 is YNFKEQ. The CDR3 consists of 20 residues. Trimming took 1 base from V and 2 from J; bases not matched to a gene: 13. The DNA for the CDR3 is TGTGCCAGCAGCCAAGGGGTAGGACTAGCGGGGCCATCGGCCACAGATACGCAGTATTTT. It encodes CASSQGVGLAGPSATDTQYF.

The J gene is TRBJ2-1, the V gene TRBV18, with unresolved D. V shed 7 bases and J shed 7 bases, with 11 bases lying between them. CDR1 KGHSH and CDR2 LQKENI come from the germline V gene. The CDR3 runs 12 residues. CDR3: CASLSSGNEQFF. In DNA, the CDR3 is TGTGCCAGCTTATCGAGTGGGAATGAGCAGTTCTTC.

CDR3 bases: TGTGCCAGCAGTTCCCTGAGGGCTGACGAGCAGTACTTC. Translating it yields CASSSLRADEQYF. The V and J genes are TRBV6-6 and TRBJ2-7, with D maybe TRBD2 (5 bases). CDR3 size: 13 residues. V was clipped by 4 bases and J by 5 bases, with 12 bases between them. Germline V CDR1 and CDR2: MNHNY, SVGAGI (reference sequence).

This sequence joins TRBV7-9 and TRBJ2-1, with 7 nucleotides matching TRBD2. The CDR3 runs to 18 residues. Germline V gene sequence: CDR1 SEHNR, CDR2 FQNEAQ (reference sequence). With V trimmed by 4 bases and J by 0 bases, 12 bases remained unmatched. CDR3 DNA: TGTGCCAGCAGCTCTAACCCGGGACTACCAAGCTCCTACAATGAGCAGTTCTTC. This sequence encodes CASSSNPGLPSSYNEQFF.

The chain employs TRBV5-4 and TRBJ2-7; 8 nucleotides line up with TRBD1. The CDR3 is 17 amino acids. Trimming removed 4 bases from V and 0 bases from J; junction bases left unmatched: 12. Germline V gene lookup returns CDR1 SGHNT and CDR2 YYREEE (reference sequence). CDR3 nucleotides: TGTGCCAGCAGCACCCTCGAAGAAGGACAGGGCTCCTACGAGCAGTACTTC. Translating gives CASSTLEEGQGSYEQYF.

The V gene is TRBV7-9, the J gene TRBJ2-5, with D unclear. Trimming removed 3 bases at V and 0 bases at J, with 8 bases between. Germline V gene lookup returns CDR1 SEHNR and CDR2 FQNEAQ (reference sequence). The CDR3 extends over 14 amino acids. CDR3 DNA sequence: TGTGCCAGCAGCTTCTCCGAAAACCAAGAGACCCAGTACTTC. Amino acids: CASSFSENQETQYF.

The chain employs TRBV5-1 and TRBJ2-2; D uncertain. CDR3 length: 16 amino acids. Germline CDR1 and CDR2: SGHRS and YFSETQ. Trimming cost V 0 bases and J 2 bases, with 11 bases left between them. Here the CDR3 DNA reads TGCGCCAGCAGCTTGGGTAGGGTCCTAAACACCGGGGAGCTGTTTTTT. Translating gives CASSLGRVLNTGELFF.

This chain links TRBV9 with TRBJ2-1; TRBD1 matches 7 bases. The junction had 3 bases not matched to a gene; V was cut back by 0 bases and J by 0 bases. The germline gives CDR1 SGDLS, CDR2 YYNGEE. CDR3 length equals 16 residues. CDR3 region: CASSVVKGASYNEQFF. CDR3 coding DNA: TGTGCCAGCAGCGTAGTAAAGGGGGCCTCCTACAATGAGCAGTTCTTC.

The V and J genes are TRBV19 and TRBJ2-3; TRBD2 aligns across 10 bases. The length of the CDR3 is 15 residues. The V and J ends lost 5 bases and 6 bases, in that order; junction bases with no gene match: 8. Germline V gene lookup returns CDR1 LNHDA and CDR2 SQIVND (reference sequence). The CDR3 reads CASSSSSGSRDTQYF. As DNA, the CDR3 is TGTGCCAGTAGTTCCTCTAGCGGGAGCAGGGATACGCAGTATTTT.

V and J are TRBV5-5 and TRBJ2-7; 9 positions agree with TRBD2. In germline, CDR1 is SGHKS, CDR2 YYEKEE (reference sequence). CDR3 size: 13 residues. V gave up 7 bases and J gave up 6 bases; unmatched junction bases: 8. The CDR3 spells CASGPGLASEQYF. In DNA, the CDR3 is TGTGCCAGCGGCCCGGGACTAGCTTCCGAGCAGTACTTC.

The chain uses TRBV19 and TRBJ2-2; 7 positions match TRBD1. The CDR3 is 15 residues long. CDR1 is LNHDA, CDR2 SQIVND, per germline (reference sequence). Unmatched junction bases numbered 8, after V lost 5 bases and J lost 5 bases. The CDR3: CASSSPGRGTGELFF. CDR3 in DNA: TGTGCCAGTAGTTCGCCCGGCAGGGGGACCGGGGAGCTGTTTTTT.

This clone was counted only a few times. The V call is TRBV5-1, the J call TRBJ1-1; 9 bases agree with TRBD1. Looked up from germline, CDR1 is SGHRS and CDR2 is YFSETQ. J lost 1 base, V lost 4 bases, and 8 bases had no gene match. This CDR3 is built from 16 residues. The CDR3 nucleotides are TGCGCCAGCAGCGGGACAGGGCTTGGAAAGAACACTGAAGCTTTCTTT. Translation: CASSGTGLGKNTEAFF.

J is TRBJ2-2 and V is TRBV7-2; 9 bases are a match to TRBD1. Trimming at V came to 5 bases and at J to 7 bases, leaving 11 bases not matched to a gene. The CDR3 runs 16 residues. The germline CDR1 and CDR2 sequences are SGHTA and FQGNSA. In DNA, the CDR3 is TGTGCCAGCAGCCCCTCTCGGACAGGGGCGGTCGGGGAGCTGTTTTTT. Protein: CASSPSRTGAVGELFF.

The chain uses TRBV13 and TRBJ2-7; D is uncertain. With 5 bases removed from V and 2 bases from J, the gap between germline ends came to 10 bases. Per germline, CDR1 PRHDT and CDR2 FYEKMQ (reference sequence). CDR3 length equals 13 residues. As DNA, the CDR3 is TGTGCCAGCAGCCCTGAACACACCTACGAGCAGTACTTC. Protein: CASSPEHTYEQYF.

The V call is TRBV25-1, the J call TRBJ1-1, with D possibly being TRBD1 (6 bases). CDR3 length equals 14 residues. Germline V gene lookup returns CDR1 MGHDK and CDR2 SYGVNS. Deletions cut 4 bases from V and 5 bases from J, with 14 bases between. CDR3 residues: CASSVGGAWTEAFF. In nucleotides, the CDR3 is TGTGCCAGCAGTGTGGGGGGGGCTTGGACTGAAGCTTTCTTT.